These T cell receptor beta chains were read from a single sample in a study of Graves' ophthalmopathy and Graves' hyperthyroidism. From the multiplex PCR reads, TCRdb called clonotypes with MiXCR, one entry per CDR3 protein. The table records 150,000 to 200,000 distinct CDR3 sequences, less than 45% of them present only once. The sequenced sample was peripheral blood. These receptors came from a woman aged 35 to 49 with Graves' ophthalmopathy. The CDR3 runs from the conserved cysteine through the conserved F or W. A D gene is named only where the DNA matches it firmly. The size of a clone is reported for some rows only, either as once, few or many, or as a class for expanded clones.

v_call,j_call,clone_size,d_call,cdr3_aa,cdr3_nt
TRBV12-3/TRBV12-4,TRBJ1-1,.,.,CASSAGWGTEAFF,TGTGCCAGCAGTGCCGGATGGGGGACTGAAGCTTTCTTT
TRBV11-2,TRBJ2-3,.,.,CASSSRGSDSDTQYF,TGTGCCAGCAGCTCCAGGGGAAGTGATTCAGATACGCAGTATTTT
TRBV12-5,TRBJ2-5,many,TRBD1,CASGFTRDRGEETQYF,TGTGCTAGTGGTTTCACCCGGGACAGGGGAGAGGAGACCCAGTACTTC
TRBV19,TRBJ1-5,.,.,CASSITISNQPQHF,TGTGCCAGTAGTATAACGATCAGCAATCAGCCCCAGCATTTT
TRBV20-1,TRBJ1-2,many,TRBD1,CSARGYAGGMGYGYTF,TGCAGTGCTAGAGGTTATGCAGGGGGTATGGGCTATGGCTACACCTTC
TRBV5-5,TRBJ2-5,many,.,CASSLDITGGQETQYF,TGTGCCAGCAGCCTTGACATAACCGGGGGCCAAGAGACCCAGTACTTC
TRBV5-4,TRBJ1-1,.,.,CASSLEGDSTLNTEAFF,TGTGCCAGCAGCTTGGAGGGTGACAGCACCCTGAACACTGAAGCTTTCTTT
TRBV2,TRBJ1-1,once,.,CASRPQAANTEAFF,TGTGCCAGCAGGCCCCAGGCCGCTAACACTGAAGCTTTCTTT
TRBV15,TRBJ1-6,many,.,CATSRTTSSYNSPLHF,TGTGCCACCAGCAGGACAACAAGCTCCTATAATTCACCCCTCCACTTT
TRBV12-3/TRBV12-4,TRBJ1-6,.,.,CASRSGGGSPLHF,TGTGCCAGCCGCTCGGGCGGAGGTTCACCCCTCCACTTT
TRBV6-1,TRBJ1-5,many,.,CASSERGARQPQHF,TGTGCCAGCAGTGAAAGGGGGGCGCGACAGCCCCAGCATTTT
TRBV12-3/TRBV12-4,TRBJ2-7,.,.,CATRRTVQGYEQYF,TGTGCCACCCGACGGACAGTCCAGGGATACGAGCAGTACTTC
TRBV5-1,TRBJ2-7,many,.,CASSGGYDEQYF,TGCGCCAGCAGTGGGGGGTACGACGAGCAGTACTTC
TRBV28,TRBJ1-3,many,TRBD1,CASRLGTASGNTIYF,TGTGCCAGCAGACTCGGGACAGCCTCTGGAAACACCATATATTTT
TRBV5-1,TRBJ2-7,.,.,CASSLDRYSYEQYF,TGCGCCAGCAGCTTGGACAGATACTCCTACGAGCAGTACTTC
TRBV9,TRBJ2-7,many,TRBD1,CASSDRDRGLYEQYF,TGTGCCAGCAGCGACCGGGACAGGGGGCTCTACGAGCAGTACTTC
TRBV4-2,TRBJ2-7,.,.,CASSPTSSSYEQYF,TGTGCCAGCAGCCCGACATCTAGCTCCTACGAGCAGTACTTC
TRBV6-1,TRBJ1-1,.,.,CASTGVPEAFF,TGTGCCAGCACCGGGGTCCCTGAAGCTTTCTTT
TRBV6-5,TRBJ2-7,many,TRBD1,CASSYRDRGRYEQYF,TGTGCCAGCAGTTACCGGGACAGGGGAAGGTACGAGCAGTACTTC
TRBV5-5,TRBJ1-1,.,.,CASRQDVTEAFF,TGTGCCAGCCGACAGGATGTCACTGAAGCTTTCTTT
TRBV11-2,TRBJ1-6,many,.,CASLSGGARSPLHF,TGTGCCAGCCTTTCCGGGGGGGCGCGTTCACCCCTCCACTTT
TRBV28,TRBJ2-7,.,TRBD1,CASINRQGAYEQYF,TGTGCCAGCATTAATAGACAGGGGGCTTACGAGCAGTACTTC
TRBV28,TRBJ1-2,many,TRBD1,CASSLTGEGYTF,TGTGCCAGCAGTCTCACAGGGGAAGGCTACACCTTC
TRBV2,TRBJ2-7,many,.,CASSRRTVTYEQYF,TGTGCCAGCAGTCGTAGGACAGTGACCTACGAGCAGTACTTC
TRBV6-2/TRBV6-3,TRBJ1-1,many,.,CASSYSYGQRAMNTEAFF,TGTGCCAGCAGTTACTCGTATGGGCAGAGGGCAATGAACACTGAAGCTTTCTTT
TRBV6-1,TRBJ1-5,many,.,CASGGPQHF,TGTGCCAGTGGAGGGCCCCAGCATTTT
TRBV3-1,TRBJ1-2,.,.,CASSQGPVGYTF,TGTGCCAGCAGCCAAGGTCCGGTCGGCTACACCTTC
TRBV6-1,TRBJ1-5,once,.,CASSERGGNNQPQHF,TGTGCCAGCAGTGAACGGGGCGGCAACAATCAGCCCCAGCATTTT
TRBV6-1,TRBJ2-7,.,.,CASSETGNEQYF,TGTGCCAGCAGTGAAACTGGGAACGAGCAGTACTTC
TRBV2,TRBJ2-2,.,TRBD1,CASSVPGQGPTGELFF,TGTGCCAGCAGTGTTCCGGGACAGGGACCGACCGGGGAGCTGTTTTTT
TRBV30,TRBJ2-7,many,TRBD2,CAWSVPAGGLVQYF,TGTGCCTGGAGTGTCCCAGCGGGAGGGCTGGTGCAGTACTTC
TRBV2,TRBJ1-5,.,TRBD1,CASSGQGAGYQPQHF,TGTGCCAGCAGTGGGCAGGGGGCAGGGTATCAGCCCCAGCATTTT
TRBV7-2,TRBJ2-7,many,.,CASSLIMPHEQYF,TGTGCCAGCAGCCTTATTATGCCCCACGAGCAGTACTTC
TRBV10-3,TRBJ1-6,.,TRBD1,CAIGGQADSPLHF,TGTGCCATCGGGGGACAGGCTGATTCACCCCTCCACTTT
TRBV9,TRBJ1-5,many,.,CASSVGWDGRQPQHF,TGTGCCAGCAGCGTAGGATGGGACGGAAGGCAGCCCCAGCATTTT
TRBV24-1,TRBJ1-2,many,.,CATSDPAVTFYGYTF,TGTGCCACCAGTGACCCCGCGGTTACCTTTTATGGCTACACCTTC
TRBV28,TRBJ1-6,many,.,CASTGDGGGYSPLHF,TGTGCCAGCACGGGCGATGGGGGAGGTTATTCACCCCTCCACTTT
TRBV6-5,TRBJ2-5,many,TRBD1,CASSSDRGQETQYF,TGTGCCAGCAGTTCCGACAGGGGGCAAGAGACCCAGTACTTC
TRBV6-1,TRBJ2-5,.,TRBD2,CASSEEGLVRETQYF,TGTGCCAGCAGTGAAGAGGGACTAGTAAGGGAGACCCAGTACTTC
TRBV7-9,TRBJ2-7,.,.,CASSFRGEQYF,TGTGCCAGCAGCTTCCGGGGCGAGCAGTACTTC
TRBV2,TRBJ2-7,few,TRBD2,CASSVGREAPHEQYF,TGTGCCAGCAGTGTCGGGCGGGAGGCCCCCCACGAGCAGTACTTC
TRBV7-8,TRBJ2-5,.,.,CASSLGRETQYF,TGTGCCAGCAGCTTGGGGAGGGAGACCCAGTACTTC
TRBV28,TRBJ2-5,.,TRBD1,CASSLTRQGHPEETQYF,TGTGCCAGCAGTTTGACCCGACAGGGACACCCTGAAGAGACCCAGTACTTC
TRBV6-1,TRBJ1-6,.,.,CASSEVPGDYNSPLHF,TGTGCCAGCAGTGAAGTTCCGGGAGATTATAATTCACCCCTCCACTTT
TRBV7-3,TRBJ2-2,many,TRBD2,CASSSGTSWDTGELFF,TGTGCCAGCAGCTCCGGGACTAGCTGGGACACCGGGGAGCTGTTTTTT
TRBV12-3/TRBV12-4,TRBJ2-5,.,.,CASSSWGSTRETQCF,TGTGCCAGCAGTTCCTGGGGTTCTACACGAGAGACCCAGTGCTTC
TRBV28,TRBJ2-2,many,.,CASSFLGFAGELFF,TGTGCCAGCAGTTTCCTGGGGTTCGCCGGGGAGCTGTTTTTT
TRBV6-2/TRBV6-3,TRBJ1-2,.,.,CASSYEAHYGYTF,TGTGCCAGCAGTTACGAGGCCCACTATGGCTACACCTTC
TRBV28,TRBJ1-6,many,.,CASSPHRSSSPLHF,TGTGCCAGCAGCCCCCACAGAAGTAGTTCACCCCTCCACTTT
TRBV20-1,TRBJ2-5,.,.,CSASGSQETQYF,TGCAGTGCTAGCGGTTCACAAGAGACCCAGTACTTC
TRBV28,TRBJ1-1,many,TRBD1,CASSLGRTGMNTEAFF,TGTGCCAGCAGTTTAGGCCGGACAGGGATGAACACTGAAGCTTTCTTT
TRBV7-2,TRBJ2-7,few,.,CASSPRTPAYEQYF,TGTGCCAGCAGCCCTAGAACACCAGCCTACGAGCAGTACTTC
TRBV15,TRBJ1-2,.,.,CATNPTRHAGYTF,TGTGCCACCAACCCGACACGGCATGCGGGCTACACCTTC
TRBV28,TRBJ2-5,many,TRBD2,CASSPNFSGEETQYF,TGTGCCAGCAGTCCAAACTTTAGCGGGGAGGAGACCCAGTACTTC
TRBV19,TRBJ2-7,many,TRBD1,CASSVRDSYEQYF,TGTGCCAGTAGTGTCCGGGACAGCTACGAGCAGTACTTC
TRBV27,TRBJ1-1,.,.,CASSWAYPGSTEAFF,TGTGCCAGCAGTTGGGCCTACCCCGGGAGCACTGAAGCTTTCTTT
TRBV6-2/TRBV6-3,TRBJ2-2,many,.,CASSYSATGELFF,TGTGCCAGCAGTTACTCGGCCACCGGGGAGCTGTTTTTT
TRBV20-1,TRBJ1-2,.,.,CSASRDNRGYGYTF,TGCAGTGCTAGTCGGGACAATCGGGGCTATGGCTACACCTTC
TRBV6-2/TRBV6-3,TRBJ2-7,.,TRBD2,CASSSRGLADSYEQYF,TGTGCCAGCAGTTCCCGGGGACTAGCAGATTCCTACGAGCAGTACTTC